The 19 T cell receptor beta chains reported below all come from one sample, sequenced in a study of blood T cell repertoires in COVID-19. Sequenced by immunoSEQ multiplex PCR; TCRdb stores in-frame clones only, minus some. The data contain fewer than 180,000 clones, roughly 84% of them singletons. What was sequenced was peripheral blood. These receptors came from a man between 65 and 79 years old with acute or convalescent COVID-19.

This chain uses TRBV3-1 (or the pseudogene TRBV3-2) with TRBJ2-5, with TRBD1 matching 12 bases. The V gene's germline CDR1 is LGHDT and CDR2 YNNKEL (reference sequence). V trimming: 1 base; J trimming: 4 bases; junction bases outside the gene matches: 4. The CDR3 consists of 16 residues. The CDR3 coding sequence is TGTGCCAGCAGCCAAGGGGGGACAGGGGGCCCAGAGACCCAGTACTTC. This gives the protein CASSQGGTGGPETQYF.

The V and J genes are TRBV6-5 and TRBJ1-4; tentative D call: TRBD1 (6 bases). Germline V CDR1 and CDR2: MNHEY, SVGAGI. The CDR3 has 15 amino acids. The ends were cut back, 4 bases at V and 10 bases at J, with 19 bases in the middle. CDR3 nucleotides: TGTGCCAGCAGTTCACCCGGAAACAGGGATGGAAAACTGTTTTTT. It encodes CASSSPGNRDGKLFF.

This rearrangement joins TRBV7-8 to TRBJ2-3, with TRBD1 matching over 8 bases. CDR3 length equals 15 residues. The germline gives CDR1 SGHVS, CDR2 FQNEAQ. The junction had 1 base not matched to a gene; V was cut back by 1 base and J by 1 base. The CDR3 nucleotides are TGTGCCAGCAGCTTAGTGACAGGGGGCACAGATACGCAGTATTTT. Protein: CASSLVTGGTDTQYF.

The V call is TRBV18, the J call TRBJ1-1; 7 bases map to TRBD1. There are 15 residues in the CDR3. Germline V gene data show CDR1 as KGHSH and CDR2 as LQKENI. V was pared by 3 bases and J by 1 base, with 5 bases of the junction left unmatched. The CDR3 coding sequence is TGTGCCAGCTCACCGCTGGGGGACAGGAACACTGAAGCTTTCTTT. This translates into CASSPLGDRNTEAFF.

The CDR3: CASSRTGNPNEQFF. For the CDR3, the DNA is TGTGCCAGCAGTAGGACAGGGAACCCCAATGAGCAGTTCTTC. The chain has TRBV2 and TRBJ2-1; 8 bases fit TRBD1. This CDR3 spans 14 amino acids. Germline CDR1 reads SNHLY; CDR2 reads FYNNEI. Trimming removed 5 bases from V and 6 bases from J; junction bases left unmatched: 6.

V usage is TRBV2 and J usage is TRBJ2-1, with 9 bases lining up with TRBD2. The CDR3 length is 16 residues. Germline V gene lookup returns CDR1 SNHLY and CDR2 FYNNEI. V lost 3 bases to trimming and J lost 3 bases; unmatched junction nucleotides: 6. Here the CDR3 DNA reads TGTGCCAGCAGTGACTTAGCGGGGGCCCTCTACAATGAGCAGTTCTTC. Protein sequence: CASSDLAGALYNEQFF.

The chain carries TRBV24-1 and TRBJ2-3; the match to TRBD1 covers 7 bases. Germline-derived CDR1 and CDR2 are KGHDR and SFDVKD. V lost 7 bases, J lost 4 bases, and 4 bases stayed unmatched. This CDR3 has 13 residues. The CDR3 region is CATRKTGSDTQYF. For the CDR3, the DNA is TGTGCCACCAGAAAGACAGGGTCAGATACGCAGTATTTT.

This clone has just one count. The chain carries TRBV5-1 and TRBJ2-5, with 8 bases lining up with TRBD1. Germline V gene sequence: CDR1 SGHRS, CDR2 YFSETQ. V gave up 3 bases and J gave up 4 bases; unmatched junction bases: 5. CDR3 length equals 14 residues. This chain's CDR3 is CASSSGQGRETQYF. The CDR3 DNA follows: TGCGCCAGCAGCTCTGGACAGGGTCGAGAGACCCAGTACTTC.

The V call is TRBV11-3, the J call TRBJ2-7; 10 nucleotides agree with TRBD2. In germline, CDR1 is SGHNT, CDR2 YENEEA. Trimming removed 4 bases from V and 2 bases from J; junction bases left unmatched: 14. This CDR3 region has 18 residues. CDR3 region: CASSSPAAQTSGTYEQYF. Written as DNA, the CDR3 is TGTGCCAGCAGCTCCCCCGCGGCCCAAACTAGCGGGACCTACGAGCAGTACTTC.

The chain joins TRBV7-2 to TRBJ2-5; a weak D match, TRBD2 (5 bases). Germline CDR1 SGHTA, CDR2 FQGNSA. Trimming left V 1 base short and J 9 bases short, with 18 bases between. This CDR3 comprises 15 residues. The CDR3 loop reads CASSLVVAQGSPQYF. The CDR3 DNA follows: TGTGCCAGCAGCTTAGTGGTCGCGCAAGGGAGCCCCCAGTACTTC.

The rearrangement uses TRBV28 and TRBJ2-1; TRBD2 matches 14 bases. The V gene's germline CDR1 is MDHEN and CDR2 SYDVKM. This CDR3 contains 18 residues. Trimming removed 1 base from V and 6 bases from J; junction bases left unmatched: 8. The CDR3 nucleotides are TGTGCCAGCAGTTTATTGGCGACTAGCGGGGGGGTAATCAATGAGCAGTTCTTC. Its translation is CASSLLATSGGVINEQFF. Full variable domain (rest looked up from reference TRBV28 and TRBJ2-1): DVKVTQSSRYLVKRTGEKVFLECVQDMDHENMFWYRQDPGLGLRLIYFSYDVKMKEKGDIPEGYSVSREKKERFSLILESASTNQTSMYLCASSLLATSGGVINEQFFGPGTRLTVL.

In its sample, this clone was seen once. The chain employs TRBV15 and TRBJ1-5; maybe TRBD1 (5 bases). CDR3 length equals 14 residues. Germline V gene sequence: CDR1 LNHNV, CDR2 YYDKDF (reference sequence). Trimming shortened V by 0 bases and J by 7 bases, and 10 bases separated the two germline ends. The CDR3 region is CATSRDRVSQPQHF. CDR3 coding DNA: TGTGCCACCAGCAGAGACAGGGTATCCCAGCCCCAGCATTTT.

The chain couples TRBV5-1 to TRBJ2-1, with 8 bases fitting TRBD2. The CDR3 is 16 amino acids. The trim removed 4 bases at V and 10 bases at J, leaving 16 bases unmatched. Germline values: CDR1 SGHRS, CDR2 YFSETQ. DNA for the CDR3: TGCGCCAGCAGCCCGACGCCGGGACTAGGGGGTTCGGAGCAGTTCTTC. It encodes CASSPTPGLGGSEQFF.

V gene TRBV3-1 (or the pseudogene TRBV3-2) combines with J gene TRBJ2-1; 10 nucleotides match TRBD1. The V gene's germline CDR1 is LGHDT and CDR2 YNNKEL (reference sequence). After removal of 4 bases from V and 7 bases from J, the junction contained 7 bases not matched to a gene. CDR3 length: 15 residues. As DNA, the CDR3 is TGTGCCAGCAGCCGCCGGGACAGGGGTAATAATGAGCAGTTCTTC. Translating it yields CASSRRDRGNNEQFF.

The V call is TRBV2, the J call TRBJ1-3, with 7 bases fitting TRBD1. V shed 5 bases, J shed 4 bases, and the junction held 8 bases outside the gene matches. The CDR3 loop spans 15 amino acids. From germline, CDR1 is SNHLY and CDR2 FYNNEI. The CDR3 DNA reads TGTGCCAGCAGTCCCACAGGGGCAGACGGAAACACCATATATTTT. This translates into CASSPTGADGNTIYF.

The chain joins TRBV15 to TRBJ2-7; no clear D gene. The CDR3 totals 14 residues. V was trimmed by 1 base and J by 3 bases, leaving 10 bases between them. Per the germline V gene, CDR1 is LNHNV and CDR2 is YYDKDF (reference sequence). CDR3 nucleotides: TGTGCCACCAGCAGAGGTTCGAACAGCTACGAGCAGTACTTC. Translating gives CATSRGSNSYEQYF.

The chain is built from TRBV28 and TRBJ1-4; D uncertain. Germline V lookup: CDR1 MDHEN, CDR2 SYDVKM. The V gene lost 2 bases and the J gene lost 6 bases, with 10 bases spanning the gap. This CDR3 region has 14 residues. CDR3 DNA: TGTGCCAGCAGTTTAGTGCGGAAAGATGAAAAACTGTTTTTT. It yields the protein CASSLVRKDEKLFF.

CDR3 in amino acids: CASSNTGDSNQPQHF. CDR3 nucleotide sequence: TGTGCCAGCAGCAATACAGGGGATAGCAATCAGCCCCAGCATTTT. V is TRBV9 and J is TRBJ1-5; 7 bases align to TRBD1. Losses at the gene ends were 4 bases for V and 0 bases for J; bases not matched to a gene: 4. Germline V CDR1 and CDR2: SGDLS, YYNGEE. CDR3 length equals 15 residues. Looking up the rest from reference TRBV9 and TRBJ1-5 gives the full variable domain: DSGVTQTPKHLITATGQRVTLRCSPRSGDLSVYWYQQSLDQGLQFLIQYYNGEERAKGNILERFSAQQFPDLHSELNLSSLELGDSALYFCASSNTGDSNQPQHFGDGTRLSIL.

The chain links TRBV5-6 to TRBJ2-5; possible D gene TRBD1, 5 bases. The CDR3 has 15 residues. The V end lost 2 bases, the J end lost 5 bases, and 16 bases lay between the germline ends. The V gene's germline CDR1 is SGHDT and CDR2 YYEEEE. The CDR3 DNA is TGTGCCAGCAGCTTCGGAGCAGGGAAACGGGAGACCCAGTACTTC. Translated, it gives CASSFGAGKRETQYF.